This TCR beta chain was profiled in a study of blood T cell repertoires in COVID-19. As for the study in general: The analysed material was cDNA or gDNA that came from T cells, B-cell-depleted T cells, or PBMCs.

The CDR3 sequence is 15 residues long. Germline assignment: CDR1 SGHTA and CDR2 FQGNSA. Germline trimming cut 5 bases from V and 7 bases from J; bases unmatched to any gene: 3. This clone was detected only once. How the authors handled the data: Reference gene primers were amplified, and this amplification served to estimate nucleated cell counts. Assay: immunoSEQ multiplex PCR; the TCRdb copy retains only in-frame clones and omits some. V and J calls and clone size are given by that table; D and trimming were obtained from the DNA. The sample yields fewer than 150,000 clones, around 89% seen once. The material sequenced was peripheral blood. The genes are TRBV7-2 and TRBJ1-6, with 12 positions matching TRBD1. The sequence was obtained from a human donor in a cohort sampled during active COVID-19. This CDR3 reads CASSGGQGANSPLHF. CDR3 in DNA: TGTGCCAGCAGCGGGGGACAGGGGGCAAATTCACCCCTCCACTTT.